This T cell receptor beta chain was captured in a study of identical twins. This clonotype has at least ten counts. The germline V gene has CDR1 SNHLY and CDR2 FYNNEI. V shed 6 bases and J shed 3 bases, with 14 bases lying between them. The CDR3 consists of 14 residues. A universal primer site was added by template switching, and unique molecular identifiers were carried by the cDNA. Each CDR3 protein gets one entry after TCRdb re-called the 5' RACE reads with MiXCR. The sample lists a few hundred thousand distinct CDR3 sequences, approximately 10% seen once, with approximately 8.9% in the top ten. This chain joins TRBV2 and TRBJ2-5; a weak D match, TRBD1 (6 bases). This TCR derives from a woman aged 45-60 years in good health. Sequencing input: naive T cells sorted from blood. The CDR3: CASSADSGEETQYF. CDR3 coding DNA: TGTGCCAGCAGCGCGGACAGTGGGGAAGAGACCCAGTACTTC.